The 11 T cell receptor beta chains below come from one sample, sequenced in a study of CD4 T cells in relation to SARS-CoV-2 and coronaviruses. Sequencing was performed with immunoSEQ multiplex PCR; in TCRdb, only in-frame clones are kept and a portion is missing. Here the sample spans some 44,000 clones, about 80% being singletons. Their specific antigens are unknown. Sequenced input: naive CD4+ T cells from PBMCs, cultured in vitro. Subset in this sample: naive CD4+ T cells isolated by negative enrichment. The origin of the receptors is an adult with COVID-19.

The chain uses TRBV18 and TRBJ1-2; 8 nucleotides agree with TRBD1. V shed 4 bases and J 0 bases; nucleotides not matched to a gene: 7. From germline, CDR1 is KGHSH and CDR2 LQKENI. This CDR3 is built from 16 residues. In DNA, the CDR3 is TGTGCCAGCTCACAAGGACAGGGTTTTTCTAACTATGGCTACACCTTC. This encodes CASSQGQGFSNYGYTF.

Here the CDR3 reads CASTGYGYTF. In nucleotides, the CDR3 is TGTGCCAGCACCGGGTATGGCTACACCTTC. This chain connects TRBV2 to TRBJ1-2; D is ambiguous. The CDR3 runs 10 residues. CDR1 and CDR2 (germline): SNHLY, FYNNEI. V was clipped by 7 bases and J by 5 bases, with 5 bases between them.

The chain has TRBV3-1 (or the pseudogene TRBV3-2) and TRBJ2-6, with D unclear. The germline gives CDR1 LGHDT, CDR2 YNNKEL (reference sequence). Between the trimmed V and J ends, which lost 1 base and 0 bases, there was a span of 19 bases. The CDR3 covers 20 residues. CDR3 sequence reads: CASSQVYGLIFSSGANVLTF. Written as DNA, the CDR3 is TGTGCCAGCAGCCAAGTTTACGGTTTAATATTTAGCTCTGGGGCCAACGTCCTGACTTTC.

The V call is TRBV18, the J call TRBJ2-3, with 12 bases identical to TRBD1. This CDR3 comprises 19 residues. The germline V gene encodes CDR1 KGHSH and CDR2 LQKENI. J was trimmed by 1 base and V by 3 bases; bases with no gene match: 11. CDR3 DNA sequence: TGTGCCAGCTCACCTCGGGACAGGGGGCGTGCGACTGGCACAGATACGCAGTATTTT. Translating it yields CASSPRDRGRATGTDTQYF. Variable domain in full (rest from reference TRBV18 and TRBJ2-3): NAGVMQNPRHLVRRRGQEARLRCSPMKGHSHVYWYRQLPEEGLKFMVYLQKENIIDESGMPKERFSAEFPKEGPSILRIQQVVRGDSAAYFCASSPRDRGRATGTDTQYFGPGTRLTVL.

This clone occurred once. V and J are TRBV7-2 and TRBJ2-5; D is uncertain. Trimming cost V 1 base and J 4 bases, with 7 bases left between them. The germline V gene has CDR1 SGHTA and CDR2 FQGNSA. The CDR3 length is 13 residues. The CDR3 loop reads CASSLEARETQYF. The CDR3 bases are TGTGCCAGCAGCTTAGAGGCGAGAGAGACCCAGTACTTC. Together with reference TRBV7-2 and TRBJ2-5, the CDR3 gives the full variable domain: GAGVSQSPSNKVTEKGKDVELRCDPISGHTALYWYRQSLGQGLEFLIYFQGNSAPDKSGLPSDRFSAERTGGSVSTLTIQRTQQEDSAVYLCASSLEARETQYFGPGTRLLVL.

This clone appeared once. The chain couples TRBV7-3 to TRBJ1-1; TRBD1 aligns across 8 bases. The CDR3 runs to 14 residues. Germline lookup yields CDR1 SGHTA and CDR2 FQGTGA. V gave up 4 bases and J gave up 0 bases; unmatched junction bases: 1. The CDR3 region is CASSSGQVNTEAFF. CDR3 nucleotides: TGTGCCAGCAGCTCGGGACAGGTGAACACTGAAGCTTTCTTT.

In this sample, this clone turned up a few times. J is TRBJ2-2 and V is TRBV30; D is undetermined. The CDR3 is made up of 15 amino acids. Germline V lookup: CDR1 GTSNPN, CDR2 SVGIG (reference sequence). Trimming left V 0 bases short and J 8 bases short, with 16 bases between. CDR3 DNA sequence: TGTGCCTGGAGTGTACCTACCATGGTATTGGGGGAGCTGTTTTTT. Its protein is CAWSVPTMVLGELFF.

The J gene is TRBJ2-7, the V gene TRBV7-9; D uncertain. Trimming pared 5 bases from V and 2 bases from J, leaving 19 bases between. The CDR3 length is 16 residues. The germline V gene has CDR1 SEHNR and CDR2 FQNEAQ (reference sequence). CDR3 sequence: CASSGPSAKSTYEQYF. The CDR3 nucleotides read TGTGCCAGCAGCGGCCCCTCCGCGAAGTCTACCTACGAGCAGTACTTC.

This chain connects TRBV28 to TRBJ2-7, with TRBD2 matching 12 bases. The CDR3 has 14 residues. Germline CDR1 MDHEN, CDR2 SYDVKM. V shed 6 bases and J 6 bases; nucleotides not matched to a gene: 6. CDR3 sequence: CASRTSGRRGEQYF. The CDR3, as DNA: TGTGCCAGCAGGACTAGCGGGAGAAGGGGCGAGCAGTACTTC.

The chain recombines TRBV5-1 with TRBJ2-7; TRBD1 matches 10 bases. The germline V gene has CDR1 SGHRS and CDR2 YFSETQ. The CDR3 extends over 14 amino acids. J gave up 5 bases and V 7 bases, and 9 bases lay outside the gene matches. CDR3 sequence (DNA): TGCGCCAGCGGTCGGGGGACAGGGGTCAACGAGCAGTACTTC. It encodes CASGRGTGVNEQYF.

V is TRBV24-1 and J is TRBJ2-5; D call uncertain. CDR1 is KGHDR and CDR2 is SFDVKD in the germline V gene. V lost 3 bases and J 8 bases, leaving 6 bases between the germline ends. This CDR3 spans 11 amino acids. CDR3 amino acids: CATSDPKTQYF. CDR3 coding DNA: TGTGCCACCAGTGATCCAAAAACCCAGTACTTC.